This TCR beta chain was sequenced in a study of cytomegalovirus exposure and HLA in healthy donors. Study conclusions and caveats: HLA-A and HLA-B allele assignments for most subjects were reportedly predicted accurately using TCR beta sequences.

These donors, healthy bone marrow donors, were studied. Both 60 Vbeta primers and 13 Jbeta primers went into the PCR. Profiling relied on immunoSEQ multiplex PCR, and the TCRdb table lists in-frame clones only, not all of them. Of about 150,000 clones in the sample, around 80% were seen once. Comment on this clone: Its antigen is unknown.

The CDR3 extends over 17 amino acids. Germline CDR1 and CDR2: MDHEN and SYDVKM. Trimming cost V 5 bases and J 4 bases; bases outside gene matches: 14. This TCR was recovered from a woman aged 40 to 49 in good health and CMV-seropositive. The material sequenced was PBMCs. The V call is TRBV28, the J call TRBJ1-2; 9 bases line up with TRBD1. The CDR3 region has the DNA TGTGCCAGCAGTCCACCGGGACAGGGCCCCGGTAGCTATGGCTACACCTTC. This sequence encodes CASSPPGQGPGSYGYTF.